This T cell receptor (beta chain) was sequenced in a study of shared clonotypes between healthy human individuals. Study observations and caveats: Only blood was sampled, and tissue TCR repertoires likely differ from blood ones.

Each sample came from a Caucasian adult donor living in Nashville, Tennessee. CD4+ cells yielded CD45RA+ naive and CD45RA-negative memory subsets. Here immunoSEQ multiplex PCR was the method, and the copy in TCRdb shows in-frame clones only, minus some. The sample holds a few million clones, around 94% seen once. In the case of this clone: Its specificity is unknown.

The V end was cut by 2 bases, the J end by 2 bases, with 9 bases between. The CDR3 contains 13 residues. Germline V lookup: CDR1 SQVTM, CDR2 ANQGSEA. The receptor's source is a young man in good health. Material for sequencing was naive CD4+ T cells sorted from blood. Subset here: CD45RA+ positively selected. V and J are TRBV29-1 and TRBJ1-2, with D unclear. The CDR3 here is CSVEIASNYGYTF. CDR3 bases: TGCAGCGTTGAAATCGCCAGCAACTATGGCTACACCTTC.